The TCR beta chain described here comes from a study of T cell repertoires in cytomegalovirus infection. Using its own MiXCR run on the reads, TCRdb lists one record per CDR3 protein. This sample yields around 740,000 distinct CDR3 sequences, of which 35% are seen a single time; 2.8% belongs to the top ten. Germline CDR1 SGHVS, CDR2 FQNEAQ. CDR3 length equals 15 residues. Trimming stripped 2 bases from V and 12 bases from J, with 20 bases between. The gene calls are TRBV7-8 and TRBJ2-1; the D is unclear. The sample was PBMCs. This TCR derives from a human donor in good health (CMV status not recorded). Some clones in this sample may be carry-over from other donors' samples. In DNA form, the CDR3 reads TGTGCCAGCAGCTTATTCGGTGATTCCATCACCCTGCAGTTCTTC. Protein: CASSLFGDSITLQFF.